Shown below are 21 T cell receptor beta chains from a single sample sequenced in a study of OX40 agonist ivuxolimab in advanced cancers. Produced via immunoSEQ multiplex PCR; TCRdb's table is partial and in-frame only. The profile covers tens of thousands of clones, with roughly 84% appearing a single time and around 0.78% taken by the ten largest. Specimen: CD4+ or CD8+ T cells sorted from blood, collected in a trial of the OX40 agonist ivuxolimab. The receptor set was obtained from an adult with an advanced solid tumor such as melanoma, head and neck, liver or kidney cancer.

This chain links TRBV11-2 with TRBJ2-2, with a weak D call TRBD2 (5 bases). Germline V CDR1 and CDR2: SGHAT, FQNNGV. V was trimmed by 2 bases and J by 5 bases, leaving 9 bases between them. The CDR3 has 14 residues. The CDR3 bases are TGTGCCAGCAGCTTAAGGAGGAGGACCGGGGAGCTGTTTTTT. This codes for CASSLRRRTGELFF.

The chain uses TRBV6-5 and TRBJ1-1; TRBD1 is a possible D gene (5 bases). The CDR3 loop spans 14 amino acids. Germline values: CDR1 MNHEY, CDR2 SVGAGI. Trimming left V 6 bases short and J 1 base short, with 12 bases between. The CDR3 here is CASSQLRANTEAFF. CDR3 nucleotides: TGTGCCAGCAGCCAACTCAGGGCGAACACTGAAGCTTTCTTT.

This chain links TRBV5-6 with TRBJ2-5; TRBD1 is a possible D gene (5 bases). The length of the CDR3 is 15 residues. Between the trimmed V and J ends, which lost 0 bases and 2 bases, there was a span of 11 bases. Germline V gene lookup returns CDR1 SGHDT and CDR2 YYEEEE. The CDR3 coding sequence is TGTGCCAGCAGCTTGGTTGAGGCAGGGCAAGAGACCCAGTACTTC. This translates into CASSLVEAGQETQYF.

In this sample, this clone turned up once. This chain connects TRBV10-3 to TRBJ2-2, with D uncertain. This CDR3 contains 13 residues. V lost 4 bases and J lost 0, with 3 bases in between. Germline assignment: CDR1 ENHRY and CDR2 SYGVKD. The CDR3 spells CAISGTNTGELFF. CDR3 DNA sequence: TGTGCCATCAGTGGGACGAACACCGGGGAGCTGTTTTTT.

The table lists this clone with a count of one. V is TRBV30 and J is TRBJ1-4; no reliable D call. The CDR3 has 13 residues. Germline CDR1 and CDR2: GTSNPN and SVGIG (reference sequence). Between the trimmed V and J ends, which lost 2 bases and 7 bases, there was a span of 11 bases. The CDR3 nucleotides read TGTGCCTGGAGTCGACTCCTTATTGAAAAACTGTTTTTT. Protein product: CAWSRLLIEKLFF.

The CDR3: CASSLVMEVKTGELFF. CDR3 DNA sequence: TGTGCCAGCAGCTTAGTCATGGAAGTGAAGACCGGGGAGCTGTTTTTT. The V call is TRBV7-6, the J call TRBJ2-2; unclear D gene. The V gene's germline CDR1 is SGHVS and CDR2 FNYEAQ. V shed 1 base and J shed 5 bases, with 14 bases lying between them. This CDR3 is built from 16 residues.

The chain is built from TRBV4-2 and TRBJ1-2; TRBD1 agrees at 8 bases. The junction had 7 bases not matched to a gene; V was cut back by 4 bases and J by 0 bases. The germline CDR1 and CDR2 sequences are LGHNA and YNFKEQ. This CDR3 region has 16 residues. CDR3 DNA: TGTGCCAGCAGCCCCCAGGGGGCGATAGCTAACTATGGCTACACCTTC. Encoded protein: CASSPQGAIANYGYTF.

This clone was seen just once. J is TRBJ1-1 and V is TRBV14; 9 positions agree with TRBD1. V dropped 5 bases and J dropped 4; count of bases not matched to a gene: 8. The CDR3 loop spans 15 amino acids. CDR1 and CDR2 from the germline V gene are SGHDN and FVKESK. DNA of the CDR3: TGTGCCAGCAGCGCAAACAGGGGGCTGAGCACTGAAGCTTTCTTT. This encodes CASSANRGLSTEAFF.

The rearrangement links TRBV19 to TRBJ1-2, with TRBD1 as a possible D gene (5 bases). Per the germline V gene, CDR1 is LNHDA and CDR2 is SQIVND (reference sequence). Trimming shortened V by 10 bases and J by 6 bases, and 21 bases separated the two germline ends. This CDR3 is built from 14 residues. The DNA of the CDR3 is TGTGCCACCTCCAGGGCCGGGACGGGAAATGGCTACACCTTC. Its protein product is CATSRAGTGNGYTF.

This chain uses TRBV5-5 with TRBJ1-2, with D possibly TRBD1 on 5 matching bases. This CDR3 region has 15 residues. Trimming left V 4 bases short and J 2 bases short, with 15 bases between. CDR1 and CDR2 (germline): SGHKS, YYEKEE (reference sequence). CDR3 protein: CASSPTRGANYGYTF. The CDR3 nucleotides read TGTGCCAGCAGCCCCACGAGGGGCGCCAACTATGGCTACACCTTC.

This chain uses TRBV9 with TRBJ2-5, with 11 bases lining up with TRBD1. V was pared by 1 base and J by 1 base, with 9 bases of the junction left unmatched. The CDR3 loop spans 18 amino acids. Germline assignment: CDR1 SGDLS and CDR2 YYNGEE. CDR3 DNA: TGTGCCAGCAGCGTAAGCCGATGGACAGGGGGCCTCCAAGAGACCCAGTACTTC. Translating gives CASSVSRWTGGLQETQYF. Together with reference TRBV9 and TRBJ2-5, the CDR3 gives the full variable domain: DSGVTQTPKHLITATGQRVTLRCSPRSGDLSVYWYQQSLDQGLQFLIQYYNGEERAKGNILERFSAQQFPDLHSELNLSSLELGDSALYFCASSVSRWTGGLQETQYFGPGTRLLVL.

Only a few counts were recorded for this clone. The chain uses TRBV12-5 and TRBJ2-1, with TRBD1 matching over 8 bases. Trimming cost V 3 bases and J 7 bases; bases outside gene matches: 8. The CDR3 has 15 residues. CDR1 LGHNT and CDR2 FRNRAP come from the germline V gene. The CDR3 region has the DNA TGTGCTAGTGGTTTATCGCGGACAGGGTCGAATGAGCAGTTCTTC. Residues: CASGLSRTGSNEQFF.

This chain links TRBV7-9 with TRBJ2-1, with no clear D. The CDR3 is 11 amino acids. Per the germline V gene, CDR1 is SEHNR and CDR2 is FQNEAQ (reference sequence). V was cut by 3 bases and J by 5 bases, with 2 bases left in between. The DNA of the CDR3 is TGTGCCAGCAGCTTTAACAATGAGCAGTTCTTC. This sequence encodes CASSFNNEQFF.

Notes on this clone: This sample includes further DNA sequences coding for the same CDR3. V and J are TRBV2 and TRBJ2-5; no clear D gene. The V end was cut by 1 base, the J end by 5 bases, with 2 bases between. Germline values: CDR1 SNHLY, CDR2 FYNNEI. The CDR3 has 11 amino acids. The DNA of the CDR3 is TGTGCCAGCAGTGAAGAGGAGACCCAGTACTTC. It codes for CASSEEETQYF.

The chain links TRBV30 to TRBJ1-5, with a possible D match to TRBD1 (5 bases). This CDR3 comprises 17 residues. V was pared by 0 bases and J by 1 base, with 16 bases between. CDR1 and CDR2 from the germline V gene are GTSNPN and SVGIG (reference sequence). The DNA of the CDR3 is TGTGCCTGGAGTGTTCGGGGCAGAACAAGAAGCAATCAGCCCCAGCATTTT. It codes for CAWSVRGRTRSNQPQHF.

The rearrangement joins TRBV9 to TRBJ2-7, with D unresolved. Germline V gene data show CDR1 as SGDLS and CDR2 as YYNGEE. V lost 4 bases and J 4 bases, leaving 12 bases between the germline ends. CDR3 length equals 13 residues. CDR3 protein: CASSPEDLYEQYF. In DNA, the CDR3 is TGTGCCAGCAGCCCCGAGGACCTTTACGAGCAGTACTTC.

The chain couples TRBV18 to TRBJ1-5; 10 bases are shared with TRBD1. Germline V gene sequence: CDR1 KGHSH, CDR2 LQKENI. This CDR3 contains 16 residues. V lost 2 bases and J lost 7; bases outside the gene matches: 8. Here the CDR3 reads CASSPVGQGTGQPQHF. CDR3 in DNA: TGTGCCAGCTCACCAGTGGGACAGGGGACGGGACAGCCCCAGCATTTT.

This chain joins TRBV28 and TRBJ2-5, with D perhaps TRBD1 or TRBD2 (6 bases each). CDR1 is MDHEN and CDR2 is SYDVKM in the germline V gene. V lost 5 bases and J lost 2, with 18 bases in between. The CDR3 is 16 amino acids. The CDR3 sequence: CASSPPGGSGQETQYF. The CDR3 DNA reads TGTGCCAGCAGTCCGCCCGGGGGCAGCGGACAAGAGACCCAGTACTTC. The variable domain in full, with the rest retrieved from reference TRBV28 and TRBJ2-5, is DVKVTQSSRYLVKRTGEKVFLECVQDMDHENMFWYRQDPGLGLRLIYFSYDVKMKEKGDIPEGYSVSREKKERFSLILESASTNQTSMYLCASSPPGGSGQETQYFGPGTRLLVL.

The CDR3 coding sequence is TGTGCCAGCAGCCCTTTACTTAGCACAGATACGCAGTATTTT. It yields the protein CASSPLLSTDTQYF. V gene TRBV4-2 combines with J gene TRBJ2-3; D unclear. The germline V and J ends were trimmed by 4 bases and 0 bases, with 8 bases remaining between them. The CDR3 consists of 14 residues. Germline CDR1 LGHNA, CDR2 YNFKEQ.

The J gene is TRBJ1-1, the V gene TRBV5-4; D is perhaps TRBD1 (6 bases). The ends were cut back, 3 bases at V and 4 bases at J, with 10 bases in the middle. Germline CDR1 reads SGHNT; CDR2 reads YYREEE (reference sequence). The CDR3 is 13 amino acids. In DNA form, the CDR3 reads TGTGCCAGCAGCTGGCGGGGGGCCACTGAAGCTTTCTTT. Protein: CASSWRGATEAFF.

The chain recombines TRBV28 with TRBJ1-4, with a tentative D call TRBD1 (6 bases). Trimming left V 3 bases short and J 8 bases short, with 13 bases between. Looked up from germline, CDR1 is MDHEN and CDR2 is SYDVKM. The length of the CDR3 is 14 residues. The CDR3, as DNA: TGTGCCAGCAGTTTGGAACAGGGTGGCGAAAAACTGTTTTTT. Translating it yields CASSLEQGGEKLFF. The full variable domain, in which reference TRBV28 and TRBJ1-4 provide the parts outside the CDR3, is DVKVTQSSRYLVKRTGEKVFLECVQDMDHENMFWYRQDPGLGLRLIYFSYDVKMKEKGDIPEGYSVSREKKERFSLILESASTNQTSMYLCASSLEQGGEKLFFGSGTQLSVL.